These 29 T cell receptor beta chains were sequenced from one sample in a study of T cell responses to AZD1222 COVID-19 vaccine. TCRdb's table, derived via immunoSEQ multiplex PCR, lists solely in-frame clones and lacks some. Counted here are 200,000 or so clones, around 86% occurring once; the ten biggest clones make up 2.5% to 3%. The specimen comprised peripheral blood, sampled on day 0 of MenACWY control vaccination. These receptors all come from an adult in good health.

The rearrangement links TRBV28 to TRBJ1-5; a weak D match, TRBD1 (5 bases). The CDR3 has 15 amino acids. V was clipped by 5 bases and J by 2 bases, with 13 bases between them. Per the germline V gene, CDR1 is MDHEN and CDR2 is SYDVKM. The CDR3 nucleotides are TGTGCCAGCAGTGCCTTGGGGGAGGGCAATCAGCCCCAGCATTTT. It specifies CASSALGEGNQPQHF.

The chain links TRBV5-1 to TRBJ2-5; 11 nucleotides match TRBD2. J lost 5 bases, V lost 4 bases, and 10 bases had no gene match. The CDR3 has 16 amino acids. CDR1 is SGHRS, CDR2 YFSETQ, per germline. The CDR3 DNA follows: TGCGCCAGCAGCCGGACGGCTAGCGGGAGGACCGAGACCCAGTACTTC. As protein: CASSRTASGRTETQYF.

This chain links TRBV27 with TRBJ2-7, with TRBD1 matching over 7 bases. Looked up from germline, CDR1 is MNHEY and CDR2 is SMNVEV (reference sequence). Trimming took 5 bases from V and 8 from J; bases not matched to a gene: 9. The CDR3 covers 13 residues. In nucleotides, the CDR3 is TGTGCCAGCAGTAGTATTGACAGGGTCCAGCAGTACTTC. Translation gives CASSSIDRVQQYF.

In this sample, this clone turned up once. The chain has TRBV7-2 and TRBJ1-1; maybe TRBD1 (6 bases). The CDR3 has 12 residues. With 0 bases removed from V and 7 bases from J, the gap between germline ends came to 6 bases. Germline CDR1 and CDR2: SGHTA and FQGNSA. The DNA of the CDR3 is TGTGCCAGCAGCTTAGCGGACAGTGAAGCTTTCTTT. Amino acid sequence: CASSLADSEAFF.

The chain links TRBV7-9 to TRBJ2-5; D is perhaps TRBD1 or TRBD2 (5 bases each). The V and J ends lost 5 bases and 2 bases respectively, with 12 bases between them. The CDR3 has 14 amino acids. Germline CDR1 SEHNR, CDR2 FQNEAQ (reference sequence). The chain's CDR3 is CASSTRQSQETQYF. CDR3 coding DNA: TGTGCCAGCAGCACTAGACAGTCTCAAGAGACCCAGTACTTC.

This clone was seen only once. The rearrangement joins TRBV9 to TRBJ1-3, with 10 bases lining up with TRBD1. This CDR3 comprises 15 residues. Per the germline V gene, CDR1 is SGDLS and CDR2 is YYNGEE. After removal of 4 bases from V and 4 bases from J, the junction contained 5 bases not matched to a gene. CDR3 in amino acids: CASSPGQGGGNTIYF. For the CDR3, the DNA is TGTGCCAGCAGCCCAGGACAGGGGGGAGGAAACACCATATATTTT.

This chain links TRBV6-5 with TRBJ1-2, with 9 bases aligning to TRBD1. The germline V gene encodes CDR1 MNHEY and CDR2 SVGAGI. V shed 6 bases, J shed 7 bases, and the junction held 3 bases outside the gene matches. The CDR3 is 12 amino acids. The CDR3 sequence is CASRQGAAGYTF. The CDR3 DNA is TGTGCCAGCAGACAGGGGGCGGCTGGCTACACCTTC.

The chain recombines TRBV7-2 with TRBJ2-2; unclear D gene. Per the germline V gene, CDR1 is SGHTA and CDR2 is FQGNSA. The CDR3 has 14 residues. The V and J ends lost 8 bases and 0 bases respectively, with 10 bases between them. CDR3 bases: TGTGCCAGCGCTGCACAGCCGAACACCGGGGAGCTGTTTTTT. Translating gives CASAAQPNTGELFF.

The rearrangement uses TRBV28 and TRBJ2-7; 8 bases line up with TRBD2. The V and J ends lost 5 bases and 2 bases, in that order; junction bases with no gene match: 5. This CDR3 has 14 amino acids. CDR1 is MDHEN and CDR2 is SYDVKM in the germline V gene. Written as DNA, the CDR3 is TGTGCCAGCAGTCCGACTAGCGTGGCCTACGAGCAGTACTTC. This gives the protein CASSPTSVAYEQYF.

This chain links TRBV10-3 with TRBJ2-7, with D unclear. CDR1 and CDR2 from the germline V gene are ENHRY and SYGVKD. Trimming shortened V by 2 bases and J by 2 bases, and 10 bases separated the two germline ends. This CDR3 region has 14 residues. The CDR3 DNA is TGTGCCATCAGTGAGGCCAGGACGACCTACGAGCAGTACTTC. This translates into CAISEARTTYEQYF.

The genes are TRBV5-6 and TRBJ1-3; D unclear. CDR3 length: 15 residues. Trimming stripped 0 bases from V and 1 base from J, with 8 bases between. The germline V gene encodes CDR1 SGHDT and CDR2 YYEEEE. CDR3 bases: TGTGCCAGCAGCTTGGCTGGCCAGTCTGGAAACACCATATATTTT. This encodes CASSLAGQSGNTIYF.

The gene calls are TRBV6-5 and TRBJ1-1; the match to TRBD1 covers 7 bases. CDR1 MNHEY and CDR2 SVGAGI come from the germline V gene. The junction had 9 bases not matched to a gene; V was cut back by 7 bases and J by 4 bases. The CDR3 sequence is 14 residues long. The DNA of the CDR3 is TGTGCCAGCAACCATCGACAGGGTCGCACTGAAGCTTTCTTT. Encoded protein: CASNHRQGRTEAFF.

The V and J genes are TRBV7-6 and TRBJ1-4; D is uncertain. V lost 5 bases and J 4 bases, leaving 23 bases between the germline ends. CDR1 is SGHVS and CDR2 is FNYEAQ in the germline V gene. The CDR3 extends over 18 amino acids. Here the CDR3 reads CASSQYSREQRLNEKLFF. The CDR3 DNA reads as TGTGCCAGCAGCCAGTACTCCCGGGAACAAAGACTTAATGAAAAACTGTTTTTT.

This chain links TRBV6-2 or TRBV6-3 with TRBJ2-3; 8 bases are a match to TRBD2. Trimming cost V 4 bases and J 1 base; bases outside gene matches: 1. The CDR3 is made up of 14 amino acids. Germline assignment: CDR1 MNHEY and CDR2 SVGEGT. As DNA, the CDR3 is TGTGCCAGCAGTTTTAGCGGGGGCACAGATACGCAGTATTTT. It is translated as CASSFSGGTDTQYF.

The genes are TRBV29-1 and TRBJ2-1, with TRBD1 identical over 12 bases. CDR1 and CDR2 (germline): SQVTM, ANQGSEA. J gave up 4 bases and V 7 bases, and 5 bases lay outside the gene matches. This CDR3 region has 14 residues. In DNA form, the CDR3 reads TGCAGCGCCCGGGACAGGGGGCTGTACAATGAGCAGTTCTTC. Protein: CSARDRGLYNEQFF.

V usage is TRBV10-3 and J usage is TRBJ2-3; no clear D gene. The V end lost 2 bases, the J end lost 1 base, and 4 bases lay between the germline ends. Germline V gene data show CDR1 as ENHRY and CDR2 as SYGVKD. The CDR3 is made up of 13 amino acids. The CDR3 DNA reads TGTGCCATCAGTGAGGGGGGCACAGATACGCAGTATTTT. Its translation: CAISEGGTDTQYF.

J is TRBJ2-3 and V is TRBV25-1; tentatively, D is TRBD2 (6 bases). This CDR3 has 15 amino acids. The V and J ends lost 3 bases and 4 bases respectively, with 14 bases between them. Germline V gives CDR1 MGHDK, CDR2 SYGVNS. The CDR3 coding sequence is TGTGCCAGCAGTGATGGGACTCCCCGCGCAGATACGCAGTATTTT. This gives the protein CASSDGTPRADTQYF.

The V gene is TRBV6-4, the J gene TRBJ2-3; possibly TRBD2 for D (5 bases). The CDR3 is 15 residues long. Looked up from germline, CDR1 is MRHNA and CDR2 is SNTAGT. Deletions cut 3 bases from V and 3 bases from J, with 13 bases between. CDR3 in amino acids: CASSESGSATDTQYF. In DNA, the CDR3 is TGTGCCAGCAGTGAAAGTGGGAGCGCGACAGATACGCAGTATTTT.

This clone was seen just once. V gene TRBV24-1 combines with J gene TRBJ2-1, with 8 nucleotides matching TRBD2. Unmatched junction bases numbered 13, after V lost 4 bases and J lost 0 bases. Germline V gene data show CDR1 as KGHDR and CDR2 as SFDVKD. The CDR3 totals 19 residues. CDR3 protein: CATSDLVPSGSSSYNEQFF. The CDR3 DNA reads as TGTGCCACCAGTGACCTGGTACCTAGCGGGTCTAGCTCCTACAATGAGCAGTTCTTC.

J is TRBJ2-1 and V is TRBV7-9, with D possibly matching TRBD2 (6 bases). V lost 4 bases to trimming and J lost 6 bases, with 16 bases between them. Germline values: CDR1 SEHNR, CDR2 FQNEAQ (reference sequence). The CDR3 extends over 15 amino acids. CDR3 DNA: TGTGCCAGCAGCTCCCTCCGGCAGGGACTCAATGAGCAGTTCTTC. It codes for CASSSLRQGLNEQFF.

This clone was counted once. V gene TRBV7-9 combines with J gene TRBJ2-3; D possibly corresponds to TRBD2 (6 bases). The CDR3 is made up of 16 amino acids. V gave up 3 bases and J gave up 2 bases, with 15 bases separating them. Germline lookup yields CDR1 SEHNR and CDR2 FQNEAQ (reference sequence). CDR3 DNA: TGTGCCAGCAGCTTTTCGACTAGTCCTGCCACAGATACGCAGTATTTT. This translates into CASSFSTSPATDTQYF. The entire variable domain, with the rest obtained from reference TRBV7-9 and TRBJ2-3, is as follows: DTGVSQNPRHKITKRGQNVTFRCDPISEHNRLYWYRQTLGQGPEFLTYFQNEAQLEKSRLLSDRFSAERPKGSFSTLEIQRTEQGDSAMYLCASSFSTSPATDTQYFGPGTRLTVL.

For the CDR3, the DNA is TGCGCCAGCAGCCGGGGGGTCAATGAGCAGTTCTTC. This encodes CASSRGVNEQFF. This sequence joins TRBV4-1 and TRBJ2-1, with a possible D match to TRBD2 (6 bases). V gave up 4 bases and J gave up 6 bases, with 7 bases separating them. The CDR3 loop spans 12 amino acids. Germline V gives CDR1 MGHRA, CDR2 YSYEKL.

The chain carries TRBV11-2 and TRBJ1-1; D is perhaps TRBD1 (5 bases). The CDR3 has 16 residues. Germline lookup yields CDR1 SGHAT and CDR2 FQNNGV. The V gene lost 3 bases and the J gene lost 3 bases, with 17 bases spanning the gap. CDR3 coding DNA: TGTGCCAGCAGCTTGGGGGGAACCTTTTCAGACACTGAAGCTTTCTTT. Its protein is CASSLGGTFSDTEAFF.

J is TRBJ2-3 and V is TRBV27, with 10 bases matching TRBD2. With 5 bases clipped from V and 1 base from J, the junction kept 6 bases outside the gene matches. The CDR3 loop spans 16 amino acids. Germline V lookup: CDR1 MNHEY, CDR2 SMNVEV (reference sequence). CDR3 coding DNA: TGTGCCAGCAGTGACGGGACTAGCGTAGGCACAGATACGCAGTATTTT. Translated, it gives CASSDGTSVGTDTQYF.

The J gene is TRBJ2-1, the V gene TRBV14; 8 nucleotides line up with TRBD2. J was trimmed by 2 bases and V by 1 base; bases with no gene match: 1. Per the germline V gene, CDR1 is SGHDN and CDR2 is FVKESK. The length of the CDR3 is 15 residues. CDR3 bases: TGTGCCAGCAGCCAAGGGCGGGGGGCCTACAATGAGCAGTTCTTC. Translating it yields CASSQGRGAYNEQFF. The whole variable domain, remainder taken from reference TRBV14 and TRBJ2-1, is EAGVTQFPSHSVIEKGQTVTLRCDPISGHDNLYWYRRVMGKEIKFLLHFVKESKQDESGMPNNRFLAERTGGTYSTLKVQPAELEDSGVYFCASSQGRGAYNEQFFGPGTRLTVL.

The CDR3 reads CASSPPTAGPYNEQFF. The CDR3 DNA is TGTGCCAGCTCACCACCGACAGCGGGACCCTACAATGAGCAGTTCTTC. The chain uses TRBV18 and TRBJ2-1, with 7 bases lining up with TRBD2. The germline V gene encodes CDR1 KGHSH and CDR2 LQKENI. J lost 2 bases, V lost 0 bases, and 4 bases had no gene match. The CDR3 covers 16 residues.

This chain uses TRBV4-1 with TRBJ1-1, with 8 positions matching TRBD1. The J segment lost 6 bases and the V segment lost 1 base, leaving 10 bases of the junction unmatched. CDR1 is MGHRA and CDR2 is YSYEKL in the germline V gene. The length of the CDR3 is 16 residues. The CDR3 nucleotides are TGCGCCAGCAGCCAAGCCAGGGGGCTTGGGGTCGCTGAAGCTTTCTTT. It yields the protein CASSQARGLGVAEAFF.

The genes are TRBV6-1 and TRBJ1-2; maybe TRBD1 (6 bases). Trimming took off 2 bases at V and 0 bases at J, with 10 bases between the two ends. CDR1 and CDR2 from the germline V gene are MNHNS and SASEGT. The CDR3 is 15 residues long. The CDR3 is CASSEFGGTNYGYTF. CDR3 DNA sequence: TGTGCCAGCAGTGAATTTGGGGGCACTAACTATGGCTACACCTTC.

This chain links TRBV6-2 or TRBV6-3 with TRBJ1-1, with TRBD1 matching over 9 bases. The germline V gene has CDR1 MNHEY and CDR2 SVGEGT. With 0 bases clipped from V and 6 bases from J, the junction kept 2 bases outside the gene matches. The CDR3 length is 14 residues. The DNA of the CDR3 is TGTGCCAGCAGTTACTCGGGACAGGGAGCTGAAGCTTTCTTT. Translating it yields CASSYSGQGAEAFF.